Detailed here is one TCR beta chain. Antigen: not known. This entry belongs to a study of T cell responses to AZD1222 COVID-19 vaccine. At the level of the study: Second-dose groups at about 4 or about 12 weeks were pooled. General study points: The peak T cell response came first, and repertoires were sampled only after it. Donor demographics were predominantly white British with a female majority; clonal diversity may be underestimated.

Profiled with immunoSEQ multiplex PCR; TCRdb holds only in-frame clones, not every one. Of approximately 110,000 clones listed, roughly 90% are singletons. The CDR3 spans 17 residues. Germline loops: CDR1 PRHDT, CDR2 FYEKMQ (reference sequence). V dropped 5 bases and J dropped 2; count of bases not matched to a gene: 9. The V and J genes are TRBV13 and TRBJ1-1; 12 bases align to TRBD1. This receptor was obtained from an adult in good health. Sequencing used peripheral blood, obtained on day 0 of AZD1222 vaccination. The CDR3 bases are TGTGCCAGCAGCCCAACCGGGACAGGGGGCCCCAACACTGAAGCTTTCTTT. Encoded protein: CASSPTGTGGPNTEAFF.